What follows are 6 T cell receptor beta chains derived from one specimen sequenced in a study of T-cell reconstitution after alpha-beta-depleted transplantation in children. Unique molecular identifiers were built into the TCRbeta library. TCRdb re-called the PCR reads through MiXCR, storing one row per CDR3 protein. The sample lists around 78,000 distinct CDR3 sequences, over 12% occurring once. Sequenced here: PBMCs, mostly from graft donor cells, sampled 180 days after TCRalphabeta/CD19-depleted stem cell transplant. The receptors stem from a male patient under 10 years old who had a stem cell transplant for acute lymphoblastic leukemia, so the T cells may come from the graft donor.

This chain connects TRBV5-5 to TRBJ1-2, with D tentatively TRBD1 (6 bases). Trimming took 2 bases from V and 5 from J, leaving 13 bases between them. This CDR3 comprises 14 residues. Germline V gene lookup returns CDR1 SGHKS and CDR2 YYEKEE (reference sequence). The CDR3 coding sequence is TGTGCCAGCAGCTTTCGGGGGCCGTTATATGGCTACACCTTC. It yields the protein CASSFRGPLYGYTF.

This clonotype has at least ten counts. The rearrangement uses TRBV20-1 and TRBJ2-5; tentatively, D is TRBD1 (5 bases). The germline gives CDR1 DFQATT, CDR2 SNEGSKA (reference sequence). The CDR3 is 14 residues long. V was trimmed by 2 bases and J by 5 bases, leaving 15 bases between them. The chain's CDR3 is CSARSAGYLETQYF. CDR3 DNA sequence: TGCAGTGCTAGAAGCGCAGGGTATTTGGAGACCCAGTACTTC.

This clonotype was observed at least ten times. This chain links TRBV29-1 with TRBJ2-1; 12 bases are a match to TRBD2. The V gene's germline CDR1 is SQVTM and CDR2 ANQGSEA. CDR3 length: 15 amino acids. J was trimmed by 4 bases and V by 3 bases; bases with no gene match: 4. The CDR3 loop reads CSVEGLAGLYNEQFF. The CDR3 coding sequence is TGCAGCGTTGAGGGACTAGCGGGCCTTTACAATGAGCAGTTCTTC.

This clonotype was seen more than once but under ten times. The CDR3 reads CATSREVSYEQYF. The DNA of the CDR3 is TGTGCCACCAGCAGAGAGGTGTCCTACGAGCAGTACTTC. This sequence joins TRBV15 and TRBJ2-7; unclear D gene. V dropped 0 bases and J dropped 1 base, with 4 bases sitting between them. Looked up from germline, CDR1 is LNHNV and CDR2 is YYDKDF (reference sequence). This CDR3 is 13 amino acids long.

This clonotype was seen more than once but under ten times. The chain couples TRBV9 to TRBJ2-3, with TRBD2 matching 8 bases. This CDR3 is built from 17 residues. J lost 7 bases, V lost 4 bases, and 17 bases had no gene match. Germline values: CDR1 SGDLS, CDR2 YYNGEE. CDR3 protein: CASSPRFRAGGGYTQYF. CDR3 nucleotides: TGTGCCAGCAGCCCCCGATTCAGGGCGGGAGGTGGATATACGCAGTATTTT.

The rearrangement links TRBV4-2 to TRBJ2-1; tentative D call: TRBD1 (5 bases). In germline, CDR1 is LGHNA, CDR2 YNFKEQ. The V gene lost 3 bases and the J gene lost 0 bases, with 12 bases spanning the gap. The CDR3 runs to 16 residues. The chain's CDR3 is CASSHLGQTSYNEQFF. CDR3 nucleotides: TGTGCCAGCAGCCATTTAGGACAAACCTCCTACAATGAGCAGTTCTTC.